This T cell receptor beta chain was sequenced for a study of blood T cell repertoires in COVID-19. Whole-study context: Specimens from acute and convalescent COVID-19 originated in the United States, Italy and Spain. T cells, B-cell-depleted T cells, or PBMCs provided the cDNA or gDNA that served as material.

As processed by the authors: Estimates of nucleated cell counts were drawn from the amplification of reference gene primers. Some clones are missing from TCRdb's copy, which holds only in-frame ones; the method was immunoSEQ multiplex PCR. D and trimming were read from the DNA, whereas the V and J calls and clone size are those reported in that table. The sample holds some 96,000 clones, about 88% seen once. In its sample, this clone was seen a few times. The sequencing sample was made of peripheral blood. The receptor comes from a man older than 75 with acute or convalescent COVID-19.

The CDR3 DNA sequence: TGTGCCAGCAGTGATGCCGGGACTAGCGGCTACGAGCAGTACTTC. Encoded protein: CASSDAGTSGYEQYF. The chain joins TRBV6-1 to TRBJ2-7, with 11 bases identical to TRBD2. Looked up from germline, CDR1 is MNHNS and CDR2 is SASEGT. This CDR3 contains 15 residues. V lost 3 bases, J lost 3 bases, and 4 bases stayed unmatched.